This T cell receptor beta chain was sequenced for a study of shared clonotypes between healthy human individuals. Study outcomes and limitations: Estimated clonotype richness was generally higher in naive than memory subsets. An effect of sequencing depth on clonotype sharing among donors was expected. The study found lower generation probabilities in non-shared clonotypes than in those shared by all four donors.

The table lists this clone with a few counts. Antigen unknown. Per the authors' pipeline: There were no quality scores in the junction-only immunoSEQ sequences, so filtering differed. Using immunoSEQ multiplex PCR, the repertoire was profiled, and TCRdb retains in-frame clones only, with some absent. V and J calls and clone size are given by that table; D and trimming were obtained from the DNA. The table lists about 2.1 million clones, about 93% of them singletons, with roughly 1.7% in the top ten. Positively selected for CCR7, the CD45RO-negative cells used as naive CD8 cells excluded terminally differentiated effector memory CD45RA+ cells. This CDR3 contains 13 residues. Germline CDR1 reads GTSNPN; CDR2 reads SVGIG (reference sequence). Trimming cost V 0 bases and J 8 bases, with 13 bases left between them.

This TCR was sampled from a man between 18 and 35 years old in good health. Some clones in this sample may be carry-over from other donors' samples. Input material: naive CD8+ T cells from PBMCs. The V call is TRBV30, the J call TRBJ1-1; D ambiguous. The CDR3 sequence: CAWSVQAEAEAFF. The CDR3 nucleotides read TGTGCCTGGAGTGTACAAGCCGAGGCGGAAGCTTTCTTT.